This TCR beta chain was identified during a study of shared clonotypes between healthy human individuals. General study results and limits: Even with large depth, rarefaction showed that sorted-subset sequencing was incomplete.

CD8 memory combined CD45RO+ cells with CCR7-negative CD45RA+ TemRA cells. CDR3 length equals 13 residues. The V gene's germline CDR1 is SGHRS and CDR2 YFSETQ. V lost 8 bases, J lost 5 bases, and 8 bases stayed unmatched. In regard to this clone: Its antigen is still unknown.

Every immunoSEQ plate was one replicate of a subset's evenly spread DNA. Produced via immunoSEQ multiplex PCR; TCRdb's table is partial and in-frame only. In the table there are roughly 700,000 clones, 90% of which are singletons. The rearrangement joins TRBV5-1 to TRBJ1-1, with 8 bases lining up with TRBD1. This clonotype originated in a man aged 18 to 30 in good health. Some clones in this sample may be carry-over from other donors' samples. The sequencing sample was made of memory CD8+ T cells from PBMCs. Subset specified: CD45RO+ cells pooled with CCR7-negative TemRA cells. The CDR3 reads CASYDRGGTEAFF. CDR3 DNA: TGCGCCAGTTATGACAGGGGAGGAACTGAAGCTTTCTTT.